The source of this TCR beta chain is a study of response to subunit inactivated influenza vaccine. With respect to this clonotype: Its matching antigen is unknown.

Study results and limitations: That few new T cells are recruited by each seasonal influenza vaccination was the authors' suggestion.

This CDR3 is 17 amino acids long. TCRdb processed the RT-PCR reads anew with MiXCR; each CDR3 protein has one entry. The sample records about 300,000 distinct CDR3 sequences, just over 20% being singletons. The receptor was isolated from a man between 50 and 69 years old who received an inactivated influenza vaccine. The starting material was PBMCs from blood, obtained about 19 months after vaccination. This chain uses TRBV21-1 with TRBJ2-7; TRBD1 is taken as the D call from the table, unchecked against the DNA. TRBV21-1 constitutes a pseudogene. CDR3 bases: TGTGCCAGCAAACAGGAGGAACTAGTTTTAGGCTCCTACGAGCAGTACTTC. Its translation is CASKQEELVLGSYEQYF.